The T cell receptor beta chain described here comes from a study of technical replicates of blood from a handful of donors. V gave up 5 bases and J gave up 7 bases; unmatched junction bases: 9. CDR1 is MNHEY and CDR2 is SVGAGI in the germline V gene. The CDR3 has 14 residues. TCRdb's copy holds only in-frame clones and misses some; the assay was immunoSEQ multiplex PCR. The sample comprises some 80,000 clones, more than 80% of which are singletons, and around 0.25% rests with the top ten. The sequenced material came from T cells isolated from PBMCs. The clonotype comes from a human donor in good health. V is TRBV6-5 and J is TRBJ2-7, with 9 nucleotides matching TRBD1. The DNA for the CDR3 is TGTGCCAGCAGTCGACAGGGGGTTCATCAAGAGCAGTACTTC. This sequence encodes CASSRQGVHQEQYF.